A selection of T cell receptor beta chains follows, all from one sample in a study of tumor-infiltrating lymphocytes in primary liver carcinoma. Each CDR3 protein is one row after TCRdb ran MiXCR on the multiplex PCR reads. In the table there are roughly 86,000 distinct CDR3 sequences, less than 75% of which are singletons. The specimen was tumor-adjacent normal liver tissue. The receptors here all came from a man in his forties with primary liver carcinoma and hepatitis B virus infection. The CDR3 runs from the conserved cysteine through the conserved F or W. A D gene is named only where the DNA matches it firmly. Some rows mark clone size as missing; the rest say once, few, many or name a class of expanded clone.

CDR3aa	CDR3nt	abundance	j_gene	v_gene	d_gene
CAGSLGLAGEDEQYF	TGCGCCGGCAGCCTCGGACTAGCGGGAGAAGACGAGCAGTACTTC	NA	TRBJ2-7	TRBV10-2	TRBD2
CASSVMGTAYNGQFF	TGCGCCAGTAGTGTTATGGGGACAGCCTACAATGGGCAGTTCTTC	NA	TRBJ2-1	TRBV10-2	TRBD1
CARSPRPKGADTRYF	TGTGCCAGGAGCCCCAGGCCCAAGGGGGCAGATACGCGGTATTTT	NA	TRBJ2-3	TRBV11-2	TRBD1
CASSYGTSDTDAQYF	TGTGCCAGCAGTTACGGGACCAGCGACACAGATGCGCAGTATTTT	NA	TRBJ2-3	TRBV6-5	NA
CASSSGEGHSSLHF	TGTGCCAGCAGCTCTGGAGAGGGACATTCATCCCTCCACTTT	NA	TRBJ1-6	TRBV11-2	NA
CASSLTTSGRAGRDTQYF	TGTGCCAGCAGCTTAACTACTAGCGGGAGGGCGGGGCGAGATACGCAGTATTTT	large	TRBJ2-3	TRBV11-2	TRBD2
CASSTGTSGTLSGNEQFF	TGTGCCAGCAGCACCGGGACTAGCGGAACTCTCTCCGGGAATGAGCAGTTCTTC	many	TRBJ2-1	TRBV12-3/TRBV12-4	TRBD2
CSVDILGEEYF	TGCAGCGTGGACATCTTAGGGGAAGAGTACTTC	NA	TRBJ2-7	TRBV29-1	NA
CASSECKGRDIQYF	TGTGCCAGCAGTGAATGTAAGGGGCGGGATATTCAGTACTTC	NA	TRBJ2-4	TRBV6-1	NA
CASRKQESGTGELFF	TGTGCCAGCAGGAAACAGGAATCGGGAACCGGGGAGCTGTTTTTT	NA	TRBJ2-2	TRBV9	NA
CAISLDRNLSTEAFF	TGTGCCATCAGCTTAGATCGCAATCTGAGCACTGAAGCTTTCTTT	NA	TRBJ1-1	TRBV11-2	NA
CSARSTNNEQYF	TGCAGTGCTAGATCAACCAATAACGAGCAGTACTTC	NA	TRBJ2-7	TRBV20-1	NA
CASSFQLAGDEQYF	TGTGCCAGCAGCTTTCAACTAGCGGGAGACGAGCAGTACTTC	few	TRBJ2-7	TRBV7-9	TRBD2
CASSWQGGLSYEQYF	TGTGCCAGCAGCTGGCAGGGGGGACTGAGCTACGAACAGTACTTC	NA	TRBJ2-7	TRBV11-2	NA
CTSSLARGRDIEQYF	TGTACTAGCAGCTTAGCTCGGGGGAGGGATATCGAGCAGTACTTC	NA	TRBJ2-7	TRBV11-2	TRBD2
CASNLGTGLGGVQYF	TGTGCCAGCAACTTAGGAACGGGACTAGGGGGCGTTCAGTACTTC	NA	TRBJ2-4	TRBV11-2	NA
CASSSTHLEAFF	TGTGCCAGCAGTTCGACCCATCTTGAAGCTTTCTTT	NA	TRBJ1-1	TRBV28	NA
CAVVAGTYNEQFF	TGTGCTGTTGTAGCGGGGACCTACAATGAGCAGTTCTTC	NA	TRBJ2-1	TRBV28	TRBD2
CNASNGTDCKQYF	TGCAACGCCTCCAACGGGACAGACTGCAAGCAGTACTTC	NA	TRBJ2-7	TRBV29-1	TRBD1
CASSYGAGELFF	TGTGCCAGCAGTTACGGAGCCGGGGAGCTGTTTTTT	many	TRBJ2-2	TRBV6-6	NA
CATSRDRSPGTTQYF	TGTGCCACCAGCAGAGATAGATCCCCAGGAACTACGCAGTATTTT	once	TRBJ2-3	TRBV15	NA
CASSLNDAPGQFF	TGTGCCAGCAGCTTAAATGATGCCCCTGGGCAGTTCTTC	NA	TRBJ2-1	TRBV11-2	NA
CASSLARENIQYF	TGTGCCAGCAGCTTAGCCCGGGAAAACATTCAGTACTTC	many	TRBJ2-4	TRBV11-2	NA
CASSQAPGALGTQYF	TGTGCCAGCAGCCAAGCTCCGGGAGCATTAGGTACGCAGTATTTT	NA	TRBJ2-3	TRBV14	NA
CASNYSYRDGRNEQYF	TGTGCCAGCAATTACTCGTATCGGGACGGGCGGAACGAACAGTACTTC	NA	TRBJ2-7	TRBV6-6	NA
CASSLLTGERAGGEQSF	TGTGCCAGCAGCCTCCTAACAGGGGAGAGGGCCGGCGGTGAGCAGTCCTTC	NA	TRBJ2-1	TRBV11-2	TRBD1
CASTTAHDTEAFF	TGTGCCAGCACCACAGCCCACGACACTGAAGCTTTCTTT	NA	TRBJ1-1	TRBV4-2	NA
CTSSVSGNSYNEQFF	TGTACCAGCAGCGTTAGCGGGAACTCCTACAATGAGCAGTTCTTC	NA	TRBJ2-1	TRBV11-2	TRBD2
CASSYSPEEETQYF	TGCGCCAGCAGTTACTCGCCAGAGGAAGAGACCCAGTACTTC	once	TRBJ2-5	TRBV6-6	NA
CVSSLSVGISYEQYF	TGTGTCAGCAGCCTATCAGTGGGAATATCTTACGAGCAGTACTTC	NA	TRBJ2-7	TRBV11-2	NA
CASCQAYSSSGEQFF	TGCGCCAGCTGCCAAGCTTATAGCAGCTCAGGGGAGCAGTTCTTC	NA	TRBJ2-1	TRBV4-1	NA
CASSSGTETNYGYTF	TGTGCCAGCAGCTCTGGGACAGAAACTAACTATGGCTACACCTTC	once	TRBJ1-2	TRBV12-3/TRBV12-4	TRBD1